A single sample is the source of the 25 T cell receptor beta chains below, sequenced in a study of blood T cell repertoires in COVID-19. The table came from immunoSEQ multiplex PCR; TCRdb's copy has only in-frame clones and leaves some out. The sample includes about 210,000 clones, roughly four fifths of them seen just once. Sequences were obtained from peripheral blood. The receptors shown here come from a woman between 65 and 79 years old with COVID-19, enrolled during active disease.

This chain joins TRBV5-1 and TRBJ2-7, with 12 bases identical to TRBD1. Germline assignment: CDR1 SGHRS and CDR2 YFSETQ. J was trimmed by 4 bases and V by 4 bases; bases with no gene match: 3. The CDR3 has 14 residues. CDR3 DNA: TGCGCCAGCAGCGGGGGACAGGGGGCGTACGAGCAGTACTTC. Its translation is CASSGGQGAYEQYF.

This chain uses TRBV7-2 with TRBJ2-7; 8 nucleotides match TRBD2. The germline V gene encodes CDR1 SGHTA and CDR2 FQGNSA. Losses at the gene ends were 5 bases for V and 2 bases for J; bases not matched to a gene: 5. The CDR3 has 14 amino acids. CDR3 loop: CASSKGLDPYEQYF. The CDR3 region has the DNA TGTGCCAGCAGCAAGGGACTAGATCCCTACGAGCAGTACTTC.

The rearrangement uses TRBV5-1 and TRBJ2-3; possibly TRBD2 for D (5 bases). Trimming took off 0 bases at V and 2 bases at J, with 16 bases between the two ends. The germline gives CDR1 SGHRS, CDR2 YFSETQ. The length of the CDR3 is 17 residues. The CDR3 DNA reads as TGCGCCAGCAGCTTGGGTTCGGCCGGGATATACACAGATACGCAGTATTTT. As protein: CASSLGSAGIYTDTQYF.

This clone was recorded a few times. This rearrangement joins TRBV5-8 to TRBJ2-2; tentatively, D is TRBD2 (6 bases). Trimming left V 7 bases short and J 0 bases short, with 16 bases between. This CDR3 has 16 amino acids. The germline gives CDR1 SGHTS, CDR2 YDEGEE. CDR3 in amino acids: CASADPRLANTGELFF. In DNA form, the CDR3 reads TGTGCCAGCGCGGACCCTCGACTAGCGAACACCGGGGAGCTGTTTTTT.

V is TRBV9 and J is TRBJ2-3, with 7 bases identical to TRBD2. The CDR3 length is 16 residues. Per the germline V gene, CDR1 is SGDLS and CDR2 is YYNGEE. The junction had 9 bases not matched to a gene; V was cut back by 0 bases and J by 5 bases. The CDR3 DNA is TGTGCCAGCAGCGTAGCTCGAGGGAGGGCCGTAGATACGCAGTATTTT. Protein sequence: CASSVARGRAVDTQYF.

V usage is TRBV4-2 and J usage is TRBJ2-7, with 7 bases identical to TRBD2. The junction had 13 bases not matched to a gene; V was cut back by 1 base and J by 4 bases. This CDR3 region has 17 residues. Per the germline V gene, CDR1 is LGHNA and CDR2 is YNFKEQ. The CDR3 here is CASSQGGGLAAFYEQYF. The CDR3 coding sequence is TGTGCCAGCAGCCAAGGGGGTGGGCTAGCGGCCTTTTACGAGCAGTACTTC.

The chain couples TRBV6-2 or TRBV6-3 to TRBJ1-1; 8 positions match TRBD1. J gave up 6 bases and V 2 bases, and 14 bases lay outside the gene matches. The CDR3 spans 17 residues. Germline loops: CDR1 MNHEY, CDR2 SVGEGT. CDR3 amino acids: CASSYRRSGGLVAEAFF. The CDR3 bases are TGTGCCAGCAGTTACCGTAGATCAGGGGGCTTGGTAGCTGAAGCTTTCTTT.

The chain couples TRBV28 to TRBJ2-1; TRBD1 is a possible D gene (6 bases). This CDR3 spans 16 amino acids. CDR1 MDHEN and CDR2 SYDVKM come from the germline V gene. Trimming took off 5 bases at V and 9 bases at J, with 23 bases between the two ends. Written as DNA, the CDR3 is TGTGCCAGCAGTCTACAAATTGGGACACCCCGGGTTGAGCAGTTCTTC. It is translated as CASSLQIGTPRVEQFF. The full variable domain, in which reference TRBV28 and TRBJ2-1 provide the parts outside the CDR3, is DVKVTQSSRYLVKRTGEKVFLECVQDMDHENMFWYRQDPGLGLRLIYFSYDVKMKEKGDIPEGYSVSREKKERFSLILESASTNQTSMYLCASSLQIGTPRVEQFFGPGTRLTVL.

This clone was detected once. The chain employs TRBV14 and TRBJ2-2; 10 bases fit TRBD1. This CDR3 has 17 residues. V trimming: 4 bases; J trimming: 4 bases; junction bases outside the gene matches: 9. Looked up from germline, CDR1 is SGHDN and CDR2 is FVKESK. The CDR3 DNA reads as TGTGCCAGCAGCCTAACCGGGACAGGGGACGGCACCGGGGAGCTGTTTTTT. Translation: CASSLTGTGDGTGELFF. The entire variable domain, with the rest obtained from reference TRBV14 and TRBJ2-2, is as follows: EAGVTQFPSHSVIEKGQTVTLRCDPISGHDNLYWYRRVMGKEIKFLLHFVKESKQDESGMPNNRFLAERTGGTYSTLKVQPAELEDSGVYFCASSLTGTGDGTGELFFGEGSRLTVL.

The gene calls are TRBV2 and TRBJ2-5, with TRBD2 identical over 8 bases. This CDR3 region has 15 residues. V lost 8 bases to trimming and J lost 4 bases; unmatched junction nucleotides: 12. The germline V gene has CDR1 SNHLY and CDR2 FYNNEI. The CDR3 nucleotides read TGTGCCAGCTCACCGGACGGGCTAGCGGGAGAGACCCAGTACTTC. This encodes CASSPDGLAGETQYF.

The chain links TRBV9 to TRBJ2-2; 10 bases align to TRBD2. CDR3 size: 18 residues. Germline trimming cut 0 bases from V and 3 bases from J; bases unmatched to any gene: 8. Germline CDR1 SGDLS, CDR2 YYNGEE. In DNA form, the CDR3 reads TGTGCCAGCAGCGTAGTTGGTAGCGGGAGGTATCACACCGGGGAGCTGTTTTTT. It codes for CASSVVGSGRYHTGELFF. Full variable domain (missing parts from reference TRBV9 and TRBJ2-2): DSGVTQTPKHLITATGQRVTLRCSPRSGDLSVYWYQQSLDQGLQFLIQYYNGEERAKGNILERFSAQQFPDLHSELNLSSLELGDSALYFCASSVVGSGRYHTGELFFGEGSRLTVL.

This clone is a singleton in its sample. This chain joins TRBV27 and TRBJ2-1; 8 positions match TRBD1. The CDR3 has 15 amino acids. J was trimmed by 4 bases and V by 3 bases; bases with no gene match: 5. Germline V lookup: CDR1 MNHEY, CDR2 SMNVEV (reference sequence). The CDR3 DNA reads TGTGCCAGCAGTTTCGACAGGGGATTATACAATGAGCAGTTCTTC. Its translation: CASSFDRGLYNEQFF.

The chain couples TRBV6-2 or TRBV6-3 to TRBJ2-5; no clear D gene. CDR3 length: 12 residues. Per the germline V gene, CDR1 is MNHEY and CDR2 is SVGEGT. V lost 4 bases to trimming and J lost 5 bases, with 8 bases between them. Here the CDR3 reads CASSSSRETQYF. CDR3 nucleotide sequence: TGTGCCAGCAGTTCGTCTAGGGAGACCCAGTACTTC.

This rearrangement joins TRBV24-1 to TRBJ1-2; no firm D call. The CDR3 has 11 residues. Germline V lookup: CDR1 KGHDR, CDR2 SFDVKD. Trimming shortened V by 9 bases and J by 8 bases, and 12 bases separated the two germline ends. The CDR3 sequence is CATGDGFGYTF. CDR3 DNA sequence: TGTGCCACCGGAGACGGATTCGGCTACACCTTC.

This rearrangement joins TRBV28 to TRBJ1-6; 7 bases map to TRBD1. The CDR3 contains 16 residues. V gave up 5 bases and J gave up 5 bases; unmatched junction bases: 9. Germline loops: CDR1 MDHEN, CDR2 SYDVKM. The CDR3 DNA reads as TGTGCCAGCAGTCCAACCCACAGGGGAGATAATTCACCCCTCCACTTT. Its protein is CASSPTHRGDNSPLHF.

V usage is TRBV3-1 (or the pseudogene TRBV3-2) and J usage is TRBJ1-2; TRBD1 matches 9 bases. With 4 bases clipped from V and 1 base from J, the junction kept 7 bases outside the gene matches. The CDR3 totals 16 residues. The germline gives CDR1 LGHDT, CDR2 YNNKEL (reference sequence). This CDR3 is CASSPNGQGHNYGYTF. The CDR3 bases are TGTGCCAGCAGCCCTAACGGACAGGGGCATAACTATGGCTACACCTTC.

The chain combines TRBV30 with TRBJ2-5, with 8 bases identical to TRBD2. The CDR3 has 15 amino acids. Trimming cost V 0 bases and J 1 base; bases outside gene matches: 4. Germline loops: CDR1 GTSNPN, CDR2 SVGIG (reference sequence). The CDR3 sequence is CAWSVRAGGQETQYF. CDR3 DNA sequence: TGTGCCTGGAGTGTAAGGGCGGGAGGCCAAGAGACCCAGTACTTC.

This chain connects TRBV7-2 to TRBJ2-5, with TRBD1 matching 7 bases. CDR1 is SGHTA and CDR2 is FQGNSA in the germline V gene. The CDR3 is 14 residues long. With V trimmed by 4 bases and J by 3 bases, 5 bases remained unmatched. The CDR3 bases are TGTGCCAGCAGCTCCCGAACAGGGGAAGAGACCCAGTACTTC. Protein sequence: CASSSRTGEETQYF.

This chain joins TRBV7-2 and TRBJ2-5, with 11 bases lining up with TRBD2. Germline values: CDR1 SGHTA, CDR2 FQGNSA. The CDR3 extends over 15 amino acids. V lost 5 bases and J lost 5; bases outside the gene matches: 7. CDR3 residues: CASSPSGRRDETQYF. Written as DNA, the CDR3 is TGTGCCAGCAGCCCTAGCGGGAGGCGGGATGAGACCCAGTACTTC.

This chain uses TRBV28 with TRBJ2-5; D may be TRBD2 (6 bases). Germline V CDR1 and CDR2: MDHEN, SYDVKM. The CDR3 covers 14 residues. V was clipped by 5 bases and J by 4 bases, with 14 bases between them. CDR3: CASSAILAAETQYF. In DNA form, the CDR3 reads TGTGCCAGCAGTGCCATACTAGCCGCAGAGACCCAGTACTTC. Full variable domain (outside the CDR3, taken from reference TRBV28 and TRBJ2-5): DVKVTQSSRYLVKRTGEKVFLECVQDMDHENMFWYRQDPGLGLRLIYFSYDVKMKEKGDIPEGYSVSREKKERFSLILESASTNQTSMYLCASSAILAAETQYFGPGTRLLVL.

The chain employs TRBV27 and TRBJ2-2; D is perhaps TRBD1 (6 bases). The CDR3 consists of 15 residues. Germline-derived CDR1 and CDR2 are MNHEY and SMNVEV (reference sequence). Trimming shortened V by 7 bases and J by 4 bases, and 16 bases separated the two germline ends. The CDR3 nucleotides are TGTGCCAGCATGTCTGGACAGCAATTCACCGGGGAGCTGTTTTTT. It codes for CASMSGQQFTGELFF.

V and J are TRBV14 and TRBJ2-3; D is unclear. There are 12 residues in the CDR3. Germline lookup yields CDR1 SGHDN and CDR2 FVKESK. V lost 1 base to trimming and J lost 8 bases, with 7 bases between them. DNA of the CDR3: TGTGCCAGCAGCCAAGTCCCAGTTACGCAGTATTTT. Its translation is CASSQVPVTQYF.

A word on this clone: A junction boundary mismatches the germline segment, possibly from a read error. J is TRBJ2-3 and V is TRBV18; D is possibly TRBD1 (5 bases). The CDR3 is 15 amino acids. Per germline, CDR1 KGHSH and CDR2 LQKENI. CDR3 DNA: TGTGCCAGCTCACCATGGCGTCAAAAGACAGATACGCAGTGTTTT. It is translated as CASSPWRQKTDTQCF.

The CDR3 reads CASSDPGIQTQYF. The CDR3 DNA reads as TGTGCCAGCAGTGACCCAGGGATACAGACCCAGTACTTC. The gene calls are TRBV6-4 and TRBJ2-5; D is perhaps TRBD1 (5 bases). The V end was cut by 2 bases, the J end by 6 bases, with 10 bases between. This CDR3 has 13 amino acids. Germline lookup yields CDR1 MRHNA and CDR2 SNTAGT.

This clone was seen a few times. The chain employs TRBV6-1 and TRBJ2-5; D remains unclear. V lost 3 bases, J lost 2 bases, and 13 bases lay in between. CDR1 is MNHNS and CDR2 is SASEGT in the germline V gene. This CDR3 has 15 amino acids. CDR3 in DNA: TGTGCCAGCAGTGAGGTCTGGGCAGGACAAGAGACCCAGTACTTC. This codes for CASSEVWAGQETQYF.